The entry below describes one T cell receptor beta chain. Its binding antigen is unknown. No much larger clonotype is one base removed from it; base qualities were not supplied. This specimen comes from a study of identical twins (dated by TCRdb to the mid-2010s). At the level of the whole study: To test whether fetal clonotypes persist, the study used deep sequencing on TCR alpha and beta repertoires from monozygotic twins, unrelated adults of various ages, and cord blood. Replicate twin experiments were performed at different times using different library preparation protocols to rule out contamination. On the study overall, not on this receptor specifically: Invariant T cells such as MAIT and iNKT could partly confound zero-insertion analyses, though diverse VJ usage argued against this for most clonotypes. Recombination models systematically underestimated out-of-frame TCR alpha sharing in monozygotic twins but agreed with sharing between unrelated individuals. In beta out-of-frame sequences, excess twin sharing was weaker, because having fewer shared sequences lowered the signal-to-noise ratio. Fewer insertions were carried by abundant cord blood beta clonotypes, a similar but weaker trend appeared in young adult naive repertoires, and no such trend appeared in memory repertoires. Compared with coincidental sharing between unrelated individuals, out-of-frame TCR alpha sequences shared between twins showed an excess of sequences with low generation probability. Because the same donors could not be followed over many years, conclusions were based on cross-sectional statistical analysis.

CDR1 and CDR2 were assigned from the germline V gene (reference sequence) as MNHEY and SMNVEV. Trimming leaves V shorter by 5 bases and J shorter by 6 bases, with the junction holding 5 bases beyond the gene matches. The CDR3 covers 14 residues, taking in both the cysteine and the phenylalanine. Solely the CDR3 DNA is kept, with 42 bases framed from the first base. Libraries were made using 5' RACE. The listed sequencing device is Illumina HiSeq 2000. Template switching introduced a universal primer binding site; the final cDNA contained a unique molecular identifier, enabling accurate counting of TCR cDNA molecules. Specific primers in the conserved constant-segment region were used to synthesize first-strand cDNA for the TCR alpha and beta chains. To control for contamination, every cDNA library was double barcoded, receiving both a SMART-Mk sample barcode and Illumina barcodes. TruSeq adapter sequences along with Illumina sample barcodes were introduced in two successive PCR steps. The Illumina HiSeq platform was used with custom primers to sequence TCR alpha and beta cDNA libraries. Per the authors' processing: MiGEC was used to process raw reads and extract unique molecular identifiers, and MiXCR was used to find CDR3 positions. Recombination models were inferred per individual with the repgenHMM and IGoR tools using an EM algorithm. Shared clonotype analysis was performed with the tcR package in R, normalizing sharing by the product of cloneset sizes. Out-of-frame nonproductive sequences were analyzed to study raw recombination free of thymic and clonal selection effects. TCRdb took the public reads, trimmed them with fastp at Q25, ran MiXCR for clone calling and kept in-frame beta chains. CDR3 protein sequences are deduplicated, and each keeps its most common genes and DNA. TCRdb, rather than the study authors, made the V and J calls. For this sample there are under 350,000 distinct CDR3 sequences; roughly 9.8% appear just once. In total, the top ten clones hold roughly 7% of the sample.

Only healthy Caucasian donors were included. Three pairs of female monozygotic twins, all aged roughly 18 to 29 years, were included in the twin cohort. Positive isolation kits from Invitrogen were used to isolate CD4+ and CD8+ T cell populations. These data were also reused for a study on yellow fever vaccine responses in identical twins. Per the second study: According to the authors, the vaccine-induced T cell response in identical twins seemed to be partly convergent and partly specific to each individual. In identical twins, the study followed T cell clones that responded to the vaccine with precision.

The receptor was isolated from a woman under 30 in good health. Source material: CD8+ T cells sorted from blood. Recombination joined TRBV27 with TRBJ2-1; the junction holds 9 bases that match TRBD2. The sequenced DNA is TGTGCCAGCAGTGGCCGCGGGGGGGTCAATGAGCAGTTCTTC. Translated, it reads CASSGRGGVNEQFF.